A single sample is the source of the 2 T cell receptor beta chains below, sequenced in a study of T-cell reconstitution after alpha-beta-depleted transplantation in children. TCRbeta library construction was performed incorporating unique molecular identifiers. TCRdb fed the PCR reads into MiXCR, producing one record per CDR3 protein. The sample records hundreds of thousands of distinct CDR3 sequences, over 10% being singletons. The sequencing used PBMCs, mostly from graft donor cells, collected 360 days after TCRalphabeta/CD19-depleted stem cell transplant. These receptors all stem from a male patient younger than 18 who had a stem cell transplant for acute myeloid leukemia, so the T cells may come from the graft donor.

This clonotype was seen repeatedly, ten times or more. The chain is built from TRBV28 and TRBJ2-2, with 7 bases matching TRBD1. CDR3 length equals 14 residues. Per the germline V gene, CDR1 is MDHEN and CDR2 is SYDVKM. The V and J ends lost 7 bases and 6 bases, in that order; junction bases with no gene match: 8. The CDR3 loop reads CASIGGPRAGELFF. CDR3 bases: TGTGCCAGCATAGGGGGCCCACGGGCCGGGGAGCTGTTTTTT.

This clonotype appeared a few times. This chain links TRBV9 with TRBJ2-1, with TRBD2 matching over 9 bases. Trimming took 4 bases from V and 9 from J; bases not matched to a gene: 8. Germline CDR1 reads SGDLS; CDR2 reads YYNGEE. The CDR3 has 14 amino acids. CDR3 sequence: CASSSRSGSGEQFF. Written as DNA, the CDR3 is TGTGCCAGCAGCTCCCGTAGCGGGAGCGGTGAGCAGTTCTTC.